This TCR beta chain was documented in a study of T cell changes during pregnancy in multiple sclerosis. TCRdb keeps only in-frame clones here, not all; method: immunoSEQ multiplex PCR. The table has around 59,000 clones, around 92% seen once. Per the germline V gene, CDR1 is MNHNS and CDR2 is SASEGT. The CDR3 has 14 amino acids. With 6 bases clipped from V and 8 bases from J, the junction kept 8 bases outside the gene matches. The source material was peripheral blood, sampled in the first trimester of pregnancy. The TCR sequence derives from a female donor with multiple sclerosis, enrolled in a pregnancy study. This chain connects TRBV6-1 to TRBJ1-3; TRBD1 agrees at 9 bases. Here the CDR3 DNA reads TGTGCCAGCAGCGAGGGACAGGGAATAGACACCATATATTTT. This encodes CASSEGQGIDTIYF.